This T cell receptor (beta chain) was recorded in a study of CXCR3-negative and CXCR3-positive naive CD8 T cells. Whole-study findings and limits: Naive cells that were CXCR3-positive had more hydrophobic TRB CDR3s (compared with CXCR3-negative naive cells).

About this clonotype: Its specificity is unknown.

The CDR3 consists of 11 residues. Germline V gene sequence: CDR1 MNHEY, CDR2 SVGEGT. It was by 5' RACE with UMI labels that the TRB cDNA libraries were prepared. From the 5' RACE reads, TCRdb lists one entry per CDR3 protein and no DNA. The table gives some 150,000 distinct CDR3 sequences; the top ten clones make up 0.41% of it. The chain has TRBV6-2 or TRBV6-3 and TRBJ2-2. This receptor was taken from a human donor in good health. Some clones in this sample may be carry-over from other donors' samples. Sample: naive CXCR3+ CD8+ T cells from blood. Stated subset: CD45RO-CCR7+CD27+CD95- naive CD8+ T cells expressing CXCR3 (TNR3+). The chain's CDR3 is CASSVSGELFF.